This entry features one T cell receptor (beta chain) sequence. The repertoire was sequenced with immunoSEQ multiplex PCR; TCRdb's copy has only in-frame clones and lacks some. This table has 150,000 to 200,000 clones, 75% to 90% appearing once. V was clipped by 1 base and J by 0 bases, with 6 bases between them. The CDR3 covers 15 residues. Germline V gives CDR1 SGHTA, CDR2 FQGNSA. This sample is drawn from a study of blood T cell repertoires in COVID-19. Sequencing was performed on PBMCs or T cells enriched from blood (not recorded which). The chain links TRBV7-2 to TRBJ2-2; D possibly corresponds to TRBD2 (6 bases). The TCR was taken from a man between 65 and 85 years old who had been exposed to COVID-19. The CDR3 region is CASSLGGTNTGELFF. The DNA of the CDR3 is TGTGCCAGCAGCTTAGGCGGGACGAACACCGGGGAGCTGTTTTTT.